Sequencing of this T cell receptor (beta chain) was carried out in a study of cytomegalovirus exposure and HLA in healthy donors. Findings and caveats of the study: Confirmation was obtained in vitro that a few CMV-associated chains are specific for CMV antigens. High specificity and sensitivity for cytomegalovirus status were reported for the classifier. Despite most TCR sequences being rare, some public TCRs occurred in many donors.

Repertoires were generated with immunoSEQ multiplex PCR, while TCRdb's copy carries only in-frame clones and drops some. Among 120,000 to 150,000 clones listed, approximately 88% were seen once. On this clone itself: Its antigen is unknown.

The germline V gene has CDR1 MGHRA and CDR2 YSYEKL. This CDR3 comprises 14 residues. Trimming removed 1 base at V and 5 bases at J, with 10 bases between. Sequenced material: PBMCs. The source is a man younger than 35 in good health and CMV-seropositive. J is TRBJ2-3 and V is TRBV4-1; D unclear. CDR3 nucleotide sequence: TGCGCCAGCAGCCAAGCTTCTTTTTTAGATACGCAGTATTTT. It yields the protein CASSQASFLDTQYF.